These 7 T cell receptor beta chains came from one sample sequenced in a study of beta chain features in type 1 diabetes. The study, taken as a whole, reports: Among patients with Type 1 diabetes, TCRB CDR3s were moderately but significantly shorter in every one of the four CD4+ subsets.

Expressed TCRB transcripts were sequenced after all isolated RNA was converted to cDNA. Clones were read by immunoSEQ multiplex PCR, and TCRdb kept only the in-frame ones, dropping some. The sample records under 300,000 clones, 16% being singletons. Their antigens are not known. Material for sequencing was naive CD4+ T cells from blood. These receptors were taken from a man between 25 and 39 years old with type 1 diabetes.

This clone was counted a few times. The chain uses TRBV11-2 and TRBJ1-1; a weak D match, TRBD1 (5 bases). Per germline, CDR1 SGHAT and CDR2 FQNNGV. V was trimmed by 5 bases and J by 4 bases, leaving 11 bases between them. This CDR3 has 13 amino acids. CDR3: CASSARGGTEAFF. The CDR3 DNA follows: TGTGCCAGCAGCGCTAGGGGTGGCACTGAAGCTTTCTTT.

This clone was detected a few times. This chain links TRBV29-1 with TRBJ2-7; 7 nucleotides agree with TRBD1. With V trimmed by 6 bases and J by 0 bases, 8 bases remained unmatched. This CDR3 is built from 14 residues. Germline lookup yields CDR1 SQVTM and CDR2 ANQGSEA. The CDR3 coding sequence is TGCAGCGTGGCCCCGGACAGGATCTCCTACGAGCAGTACTTC. This sequence encodes CSVAPDRISYEQYF.

The V call is TRBV18, the J call TRBJ2-7; tentatively, D is TRBD2 (5 bases). V shed 3 bases and J shed 1 base, with 10 bases lying between them. This CDR3 has 14 residues. Germline V lookup: CDR1 KGHSH, CDR2 LQKENI. CDR3 coding DNA: TGTGCCAGCTCACCGAGGGTAGCTTCCTACGAGCAGTACTTC. Translated: CASSPRVASYEQYF.

V gene TRBV14 combines with J gene TRBJ2-3; 11 bases are shared with TRBD2. CDR1 and CDR2 from the germline V gene are SGHDN and FVKESK. The CDR3 spans 18 residues. The V segment lost 2 bases and the J segment 3 bases; nucleotides outside the gene matches: 10. CDR3 loop: CASSQTRTSGRGTDTQYF. CDR3 DNA sequence: TGTGCCAGCAGCCAAACACGGACTAGCGGGCGAGGGACAGATACGCAGTATTTT. The variable domain in full, with the rest retrieved from reference TRBV14 and TRBJ2-3, is EAGVTQFPSHSVIEKGQTVTLRCDPISGHDNLYWYRRVMGKEIKFLLHFVKESKQDESGMPNNRFLAERTGGTYSTLKVQPAELEDSGVYFCASSQTRTSGRGTDTQYFGPGTRLTVL.

The chain is built from TRBV7-9 and TRBJ1-2, with a weak D call TRBD1 (5 bases). The CDR3 loop spans 16 amino acids. Looked up from germline, CDR1 is SEHNR and CDR2 is FQNEAQ (reference sequence). Trimming cost V 6 bases and J 0 bases, with 17 bases left between them. CDR3 bases: TGTGCCAGCAGGGAGGACGGGGACCTAGCTAACTATGGCTACACCTTC. Translated: CASREDGDLANYGYTF.

This clone has only a few counts. The V call is TRBV25-1, the J call TRBJ2-5; D not resolved. The CDR3 is made up of 14 amino acids. Trimming pared 1 base from V and 5 bases from J, leaving 11 bases between. Germline CDR1 MGHDK, CDR2 SYGVNS. The CDR3 protein is CASSEFAARETQYF. CDR3 DNA: TGTGCCAGCAGTGAATTCGCAGCTCGGGAGACCCAGTACTTC.

This chain links TRBV30 with TRBJ1-1; D is undetermined. CDR1 is GTSNPN, CDR2 SVGIG, per germline (reference sequence). V lost 1 base and J 3 bases, leaving 12 bases between the germline ends. CDR3 length equals 14 residues. The CDR3 sequence: CAWSADPQHTEAFF. CDR3 bases: TGTGCCTGGAGTGCGGACCCACAGCACACTGAAGCTTTCTTT.